Below, 5 T cell receptor beta chains from the same sample are listed, as sequenced in a study of T cell clonality in common variable immunodeficiency. Study outcomes and limitations: Fewer deletions and N-nucleotide insertions were reportedly seen in common variable immunodeficiency TCR beta sequences.

Their recognized antigens are unknown. Data came from immunoSEQ multiplex PCR; TCRdb stores just in-frame clones and leaves some out. This table holds 25,000 to 35,000 clones with no singletons; the top ten claim 3.1%. Sequenced: peripheral blood mononuclear cells. The receptor set was obtained from a human donor with common variable immunodeficiency.

About this clone itself: The read ends 3 residues shy of where the CDR3 ends; the end is completed using the germline J gene. V gene TRBV7-9 combines with J gene TRBJ2-3, with D unclear. Germline V lookup: CDR1 SEHNR, CDR2 FQNEAQ (reference sequence). This CDR3 contains 14 residues. The part of the CDR3 DNA that was read is TGTGCCAGCAGCTTAGTGGTTAGGGCTGTGGCG. As protein: CASSLVVRAVA. The whole CDR3 sequence is CASSLVVRAVAQYF.

Within the sample, this clone is medium-sized. Read sequence stops 3 residues before the CDR3 end, and the germline J gene provides the missing end. The chain recombines TRBV12-3 or TRBV12-4 with TRBJ1-2; maybe TRBD1 (5 bases). CDR3 length: 13 amino acids. Trimming pared 7 bases from V and 0 bases from J, leaving 9 bases between. The CDR3 bases that were read are TGTGCCAGCACTCTGGGGCCTAACTATGGC. As protein: CASTLGPNYG. The entire CDR3 reads CASTLGPNYGYTF.

This clone showed up many times. With the read ending 3 residues before the CDR3 end, the germline J gene is used to fill in that end. The V call is TRBV9, the J call TRBJ2-3, with 9 nucleotides matching TRBD2. The CDR3 extends over 16 amino acids. Germline-derived CDR1 and CDR2 are SGDLS and YYNGEE. With V trimmed by 0 bases and J by 5 bases, 7 bases remained unmatched. CDR3 DNA (partial): TGTGCCAGCAGCGTAGACGGAGCGGGGGGAGGAGATACG. This encodes CASSVDGAGGGDT. In full, the CDR3 reads CASSVDGAGGGDTQYF.

This clone was seen at least ten times. The read terminates 3 residues before the CDR3 end, so the remaining end is supplied by the germline J gene. This chain joins TRBV5-4 and TRBJ1-4; 7 bases match TRBD1. The CDR3 consists of 16 residues. Germline V gene lookup returns CDR1 SGHNT and CDR2 YYREEE (reference sequence). V was clipped by 0 bases and J by 5 bases; unmatched bases: 7. The part of the CDR3 DNA that was read is TGTGCCAGCAGCTTGGATAGGACAGGCGTAAATGAAAAA. Its translation: CASSLDRTGVNEK. The complete CDR3 protein is CASSLDRTGVNEKLFF.

As regards this clone: The junction does not match germline at one end; this may be a read error. Sequencing ends 3 residues short of the CDR3 end; the germline J gene provides the rest. The V and J genes are TRBV7-7 and TRBJ2-3; 8 nucleotides line up with TRBD2. Germline V lookup: CDR1 SSHAT, CDR2 FNYEAQ (reference sequence). This CDR3 is built from 15 residues. The CDR3 here is CASSLGLASTDTQYF. The CDR3 DNA, read in part, is TGTGCTAGCAGCTTAGGACTAGCTAGCACAGATACG. Together with reference TRBV7-7 and TRBJ2-3, the CDR3 gives the full variable domain: GAGVSQSPRYKVTKRGQDVTLRCDPISSHATLYWYQQALGQGPEFLTYFNYEAQPDKSGLPSDRFSAERPEGSISTLTIQRTEQRDSAMYRCASSLGLASTDTQYFGPGTRLTVL.